A single sample is the source of the 18 T cell receptor beta chains below, sequenced in a study of T cell responses to AZD1222 COVID-19 vaccine. Only in-frame clones appear in the TCRdb table, and some are missing; sequencing was by immunoSEQ multiplex PCR. The sample has 140,000 to 150,000 clones, 75% to 90% seen once. The sequencing used peripheral blood, collected on day 0 of AZD1222 vaccination. These receptors were taken from an adult in good health.

The genes are TRBV9 and TRBJ1-5; D remains ambiguous. Trimming removed 0 bases from V and 4 bases from J, with 11 bases in between. From germline, CDR1 is SGDLS and CDR2 YYNGEE. The CDR3 extends over 15 amino acids. CDR3 in DNA: TGTGCCAGCAGCGTAGACGGGCGGAGTAATCAGCCCCAGCATTTT. Encoded protein: CASSVDGRSNQPQHF.

The genes are TRBV28 and TRBJ1-1; no clear D gene. The CDR3 is made up of 14 amino acids. V lost 6 bases and J lost 1, with 12 bases in between. Germline loops: CDR1 MDHEN, CDR2 SYDVKM. CDR3 sequence: CASRFSGGNTEAFF. As DNA, the CDR3 is TGTGCCAGCAGGTTCTCTGGAGGGAACACTGAAGCTTTCTTT. Looking up the rest from reference TRBV28 and TRBJ1-1 gives the full variable domain: DVKVTQSSRYLVKRTGEKVFLECVQDMDHENMFWYRQDPGLGLRLIYFSYDVKMKEKGDIPEGYSVSREKKERFSLILESASTNQTSMYLCASRFSGGNTEAFFGQGTRLTVV.

The rearrangement links TRBV6-5 to TRBJ1-3; the match to TRBD1 covers 8 bases. The J segment lost 5 bases and the V segment lost 6 bases, leaving 6 bases of the junction unmatched. Per germline, CDR1 MNHEY and CDR2 SVGAGI. The CDR3 consists of 14 residues. The CDR3 DNA reads TGTGCCAGCAGAGACGGACAGGGTCGAAACACCATATATTTT. Protein sequence: CASRDGQGRNTIYF.

The chain is built from TRBV7-2 and TRBJ1-2; 10 positions agree with TRBD1. There are 16 residues in the CDR3. The V segment lost 1 base and the J segment 6 bases; nucleotides outside the gene matches: 8. Germline assignment: CDR1 SGHTA and CDR2 FQGNSA. The CDR3 loop reads CASSLVWGQGLDGYTF. The CDR3 region has the DNA TGTGCCAGCAGCTTAGTGTGGGGACAGGGGTTGGATGGCTACACCTTC.

The J gene is TRBJ2-5, the V gene TRBV7-3, with 7 bases aligning to TRBD2. Trimming removed 5 bases from V and 5 bases from J; junction bases left unmatched: 8. Germline loops: CDR1 SGHTA, CDR2 FQGTGA. The CDR3 loop spans 14 amino acids. The CDR3 DNA sequence: TGTGCCAGCAGCCCCGGCAGCGGGATGGAGACCCAGTACTTC. It codes for CASSPGSGMETQYF.

The V and J genes are TRBV19 and TRBJ2-7; 7 positions match TRBD1. Germline V gene lookup returns CDR1 LNHDA and CDR2 SQIVND (reference sequence). The junction had 7 bases not matched to a gene; V was cut back by 8 bases and J by 3 bases. CDR3 length equals 13 residues. The CDR3: CASSTGYVYEQYF. The CDR3 nucleotides read TGTGCCAGTTCGACAGGGTATGTCTACGAGCAGTACTTC.

CDR3 sequence reads: CASSLGERGIYEQYF. The CDR3 bases are TGTGCCAGCAGCTTGGGGGAGCGGGGAATCTACGAGCAGTACTTC. The chain is built from TRBV7-2 and TRBJ2-7, with TRBD2 identical over 7 bases. Losses at the gene ends were 3 bases for V and 3 bases for J; bases not matched to a gene: 8. The germline CDR1 and CDR2 sequences are SGHTA and FQGNSA. The CDR3 runs 15 residues. The entire variable domain, with the rest obtained from reference TRBV7-2 and TRBJ2-7, is as follows: GAGVSQSPSNKVTEKGKDVELRCDPISGHTALYWYRQSLGQGLEFLIYFQGNSAPDKSGLPSDRFSAERTGGSVSTLTIQRTQQEDSAVYLCASSLGERGIYEQYFGPGTRLTVT.

This clone was seen once. The chain uses TRBV19 and TRBJ1-4, with D hard to call. The germline V and J ends were trimmed by 8 bases and 8 bases, with 21 bases remaining between them. Per germline, CDR1 LNHDA and CDR2 SQIVND (reference sequence). The CDR3 loop spans 15 amino acids. In DNA, the CDR3 is TGTGCCAGTCATCAGCGGAGGGCGCTTGGGGAAAAACTGTTTTTT. As protein: CASHQRRALGEKLFF.

This chain uses TRBV2 with TRBJ1-2; 11 positions agree with TRBD1. The CDR3 runs 15 residues. Germline V gene sequence: CDR1 SNHLY, CDR2 FYNNEI. With V trimmed by 3 bases and J by 8 bases, 8 bases remained unmatched. CDR3 sequence reads: CASSERTGGDEGYTF. CDR3 sequence (DNA): TGTGCCAGCAGTGAGAGGACAGGGGGCGATGAAGGCTACACCTTC.

The chain recombines TRBV6-5 with TRBJ1-2; D possibly corresponds to TRBD1 (5 bases). V was trimmed by 0 bases and J by 2 bases, leaving 10 bases between them. Germline V gene lookup returns CDR1 MNHEY and CDR2 SVGAGI. This CDR3 contains 15 residues. The DNA of the CDR3 is TGTGCCAGCAGTTACTCGGCGGGACCCAACTATGGCTACACCTTC. As protein: CASSYSAGPNYGYTF.

V and J are TRBV10-1 and TRBJ2-7, with TRBD1 matching 7 bases. The CDR3 contains 13 residues. Losses at the gene ends were 2 bases for V and 4 bases for J; bases not matched to a gene: 2. The germline gives CDR1 WNHNN, CDR2 SYGVQD (reference sequence). The CDR3 is CASSETGEYEQYF. The CDR3 DNA sequence: TGCGCCAGCAGTGAGACAGGGGAATACGAGCAGTACTTC.

This rearrangement joins TRBV5-4 to TRBJ2-5; tentatively, D is TRBD1 or TRBD2 (6 bases each). The CDR3 extends over 15 amino acids. The germline gives CDR1 SGHNT, CDR2 YYREEE (reference sequence). With 5 bases removed from V and 2 bases from J, the gap between germline ends came to 16 bases. The CDR3 spells CASSFTGRDQETQYF. CDR3 nucleotides: TGTGCCAGCAGTTTTACAGGGCGGGATCAAGAGACCCAGTACTTC.

This clone was seen only once. This chain uses TRBV5-4 with TRBJ1-2; TRBD1 agrees at 9 bases. The germline gives CDR1 SGHNT, CDR2 YYREEE (reference sequence). V gave up 5 bases and J gave up 4 bases; unmatched junction bases: 12. The CDR3 length is 16 residues. The CDR3 region has the DNA TGTGCCAGCAGGACGGGACAGGGCCCCGTGGGCTATGGCTACACCTTC. It codes for CASRTGQGPVGYGYTF.

This clone was counted a single time. This chain connects TRBV30 to TRBJ1-6; D ambiguous. Germline V CDR1 and CDR2: GTSNPN, SVGIG (reference sequence). V was pared by 0 bases and J by 0 bases, with 15 bases between. The CDR3 totals 18 residues. The CDR3: CAWSVQRTLSSYNSPLHF. CDR3 bases: TGTGCCTGGAGTGTACAACGAACACTAAGCTCCTATAATTCACCCCTCCACTTT.

The chain joins TRBV12-3 or TRBV12-4 to TRBJ1-1; 10 positions match TRBD1. This CDR3 region has 13 residues. Losses at the gene ends were 4 bases for V and 5 bases for J; bases not matched to a gene: 1. The CDR3: CASSWTGGTEAFF. The CDR3 coding sequence is TGTGCCAGCAGTTGGACAGGGGGGACTGAAGCTTTCTTT.

The chain has TRBV2 and TRBJ1-5, with no clear D. This CDR3 spans 13 amino acids. Germline CDR1 reads SNHLY; CDR2 reads FYNNEI. The ends were cut back, 6 bases at V and 8 bases at J, with 14 bases in the middle. The CDR3 protein is CASRTDLGKPQHF. The CDR3 DNA follows: TGTGCCAGCAGGACGGACCTAGGGAAGCCCCAGCATTTT.

This clone was counted a few times. The chain combines TRBV2 with TRBJ2-1, with 13 bases matching TRBD2. V shed 3 bases and J 5 bases; nucleotides not matched to a gene: 1. Germline V gives CDR1 SNHLY, CDR2 FYNNEI. This CDR3 has 15 amino acids. The CDR3 nucleotides are TGTGCCAGCAGTGAGACTAGCGGGGGGAACAATGAGCAGTTCTTC. This translates into CASSETSGGNNEQFF.

This clone was counted once. V usage is TRBV9 and J usage is TRBJ2-7; tentatively, D is TRBD2 (5 bases). The germline gives CDR1 SGDLS, CDR2 YYNGEE. V gave up 3 bases and J gave up 0 bases, with 10 bases separating them. There are 14 residues in the CDR3. This chain's CDR3 is CASSASLHSYEQYF. Here the CDR3 DNA reads TGTGCCAGCAGCGCTAGCCTCCACTCCTACGAGCAGTACTTC.